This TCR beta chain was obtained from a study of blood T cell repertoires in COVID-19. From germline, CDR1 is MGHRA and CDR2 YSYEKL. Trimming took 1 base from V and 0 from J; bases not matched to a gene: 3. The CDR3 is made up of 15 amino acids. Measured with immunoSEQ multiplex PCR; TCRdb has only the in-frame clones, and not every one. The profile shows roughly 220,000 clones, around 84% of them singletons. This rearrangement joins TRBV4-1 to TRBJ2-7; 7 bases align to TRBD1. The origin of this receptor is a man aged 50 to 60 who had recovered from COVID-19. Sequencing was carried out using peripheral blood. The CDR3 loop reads CASSQVRTGSYEQYF. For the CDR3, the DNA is TGCGCCAGCAGCCAAGTAAGGACAGGCTCCTACGAGCAGTACTTC.